A single sample gave rise to the 18 T cell receptor beta chains below, sequenced in a study of T cell responses to AZD1222 COVID-19 vaccine. Data came from immunoSEQ multiplex PCR; TCRdb stores just in-frame clones and leaves some out. The sample includes fewer than 250,000 clones, under 95% of them seen just once. The sample in question was peripheral blood, obtained on day 0 of MenACWY control vaccination. These TCRs come from an adult in good health.

This chain uses TRBV5-1 with TRBJ2-7, with a possible D match to TRBD1 (5 bases). The germline V gene encodes CDR1 SGHRS and CDR2 YFSETQ. CDR3 length equals 14 residues. Trimming stripped 0 bases from V and 4 bases from J, with 11 bases between. The CDR3 sequence: CASSLAGREYEQYF. CDR3 sequence (DNA): TGCGCCAGCAGCTTGGCCGGCAGGGAATACGAGCAGTACTTC. The entire variable domain, with the rest obtained from reference TRBV5-1 and TRBJ2-7, is as follows: KAGVTQTPRYLIKTRGQQVTLSCSPISGHRSVSWYQQTPGQGLQFLFEYFSETQRNKGNFPGRFSGRQFSNSRSEMNVSTLELGDSALYLCASSLAGREYEQYFGPGTRLTVT.

The CDR3 reads CASSPGTGVSTGELFF. CDR3 DNA sequence: TGTGCCAGCAGCCCGGGGACAGGGGTATCTACCGGGGAGCTGTTTTTT. The chain recombines TRBV11-2 with TRBJ2-2; TRBD1 matches at 10 bases. Germline CDR1 SGHAT, CDR2 FQNNGV. V trimming: 5 bases; J trimming: 5 bases; junction bases outside the gene matches: 8. This CDR3 has 16 residues.

The rearrangement links TRBV3-1 (or the pseudogene TRBV3-2) to TRBJ2-5; D remains ambiguous. The CDR3 is 16 residues long. CDR1 LGHDT and CDR2 YNNKEL come from the germline V gene (reference sequence). V lost 1 base, J lost 2 bases, and 14 bases lay in between. CDR3 region: CASSQGVGRIQETQYF. The CDR3 DNA reads as TGTGCCAGCAGCCAAGGGGTCGGCCGGATTCAAGAGACCCAGTACTTC.

The V and J genes are TRBV7-9 and TRBJ1-2, with D possibly being TRBD1 (5 bases). The CDR3 runs to 15 residues. Germline CDR1 reads SEHNR; CDR2 reads FQNEAQ (reference sequence). V shed 0 bases and J shed 0 bases, with 8 bases lying between them. CDR3 in DNA: TGTGCCAGCAGCTTAGCGCAGGGTACTAACTATGGCTACACCTTC. It is translated as CASSLAQGTNYGYTF.

This chain uses TRBV3-1 (or the pseudogene TRBV3-2) with TRBJ2-5; weak D call: TRBD1 (5 bases). From germline, CDR1 is LGHDT and CDR2 YNNKEL (reference sequence). The V gene lost 3 bases and the J gene lost 5 bases, with 16 bases spanning the gap. The CDR3 length is 15 residues. The CDR3: CASSQERGAYETQYF. Written as DNA, the CDR3 is TGTGCCAGCAGCCAGGAAAGGGGCGCATACGAGACCCAGTACTTC.

The chain links TRBV7-2 to TRBJ1-2; possible D gene TRBD1, 6 bases. V shed 4 bases and J shed 0 bases, with 18 bases lying between them. Germline V gives CDR1 SGHTA, CDR2 FQGNSA. This CDR3 spans 17 amino acids. The CDR3 region has the DNA TGTGCCAGCAGCTCAGCAGCTTTGGCAGGGGCTAACTATGGCTACACCTTC. Protein: CASSSAALAGANYGYTF.

The genes are TRBV18 and TRBJ1-1; D not resolved. Trimming removed 3 bases from V and 3 bases from J, with 8 bases in between. The CDR3 is 13 residues long. The germline V gene has CDR1 KGHSH and CDR2 LQKENI. CDR3 amino acids: CASSPQRDTEAFF. In DNA, the CDR3 is TGTGCCAGCTCACCTCAAAGAGACACTGAAGCTTTCTTT.

The V and J genes are TRBV19 and TRBJ2-2; 12 positions agree with TRBD1. Germline V CDR1 and CDR2: LNHDA, SQIVND (reference sequence). With 6 bases clipped from V and 7 bases from J, the junction kept 6 bases outside the gene matches. This CDR3 is 15 amino acids long. The CDR3 loop reads CASRPGQGANGELFF. The CDR3 DNA reads as TGTGCCAGTAGGCCGGGACAGGGGGCAAACGGGGAGCTGTTTTTT.

Only one count was recorded for this clone. DNA for the CDR3: TGTGCCAGTAGTACACAGGGGGCGAGGGAGCCCCAGCATTTT. This codes for CASSTQGAREPQHF. The chain couples TRBV19 to TRBJ1-5, with 9 bases that match TRBD1. Germline V lookup: CDR1 LNHDA, CDR2 SQIVND (reference sequence). The CDR3 runs 14 residues. V trimming: 4 bases; J trimming: 8 bases; junction bases outside the gene matches: 6.

The chain combines TRBV12-3 or TRBV12-4 with TRBJ1-5, with no clear D. CDR3 length: 12 amino acids. V lost 7 bases, J lost 4 bases, and 8 bases lay in between. The CDR3 sequence: CASNGPNQPQHF. CDR3 nucleotide sequence: TGTGCCAGCAATGGACCAAATCAGCCCCAGCATTTT.

The chain combines TRBV6-5 with TRBJ1-6, with a possible D match to TRBD1 (6 bases). V lost 8 bases and J 14 bases, leaving 22 bases between the germline ends. The CDR3 length is 14 residues. Germline assignment: CDR1 MNHEY and CDR2 SVGAGI. DNA for the CDR3: TGTGCCAGCCACCAGGGGAGGCCCTCCATAGCCCTCCACTTT. It codes for CASHQGRPSIALHF.

This chain links TRBV19 with TRBJ1-2; D ambiguous. The CDR3 is 13 amino acids. The V end was cut by 5 bases, the J end by 8 bases, with 15 bases between. Germline loops: CDR1 LNHDA, CDR2 SQIVND (reference sequence). CDR3 residues: CASSSGVTSGYTF. CDR3 bases: TGTGCCAGTAGTTCCGGGGTTACCTCCGGCTACACCTTC.

This clone appeared once. The V gene is TRBV5-1, the J gene TRBJ1-2, with TRBD1 matching 8 bases. V dropped 4 bases and J dropped 4; count of bases not matched to a gene: 9. The CDR3 contains 15 residues. Germline CDR1 is SGHRS and CDR2 is YFSETQ. CDR3 region: CASSPLLGQVYGYTF. CDR3 sequence (DNA): TGCGCCAGCAGCCCCCTCTTGGGACAGGTCTATGGCTACACCTTC.

The chain recombines TRBV4-1 with TRBJ1-1, with TRBD1 identical over 8 bases. CDR1 MGHRA and CDR2 YSYEKL come from the germline V gene. After removal of 1 base from V and 4 bases from J, the junction contained 5 bases not matched to a gene. The CDR3 spans 15 residues. CDR3 residues: CASSQGTGGGTEAFF. In DNA, the CDR3 is TGCGCCAGCAGCCAAGGAACAGGGGGTGGCACTGAAGCTTTCTTT.

The V gene is TRBV27, the J gene TRBJ1-2, with TRBD1 as a possible D gene (6 bases). This CDR3 has 13 amino acids. Between the trimmed V and J ends, which lost 5 bases and 4 bases, there was a span of 11 bases. CDR1 is MNHEY and CDR2 is SMNVEV in the germline V gene (reference sequence). CDR3 DNA: TGTGCCAGCAGTCCAGGGGTTACCTATGGCTACACCTTC. Translated, it gives CASSPGVTYGYTF.

This sequence joins TRBV9 and TRBJ2-1; 10 bases map to TRBD2. This CDR3 comprises 14 residues. The V and J ends lost 4 bases and 9 bases, in that order; junction bases with no gene match: 7. Germline loops: CDR1 SGDLS, CDR2 YYNGEE. The DNA for the CDR3 is TGTGCCAGCAGCACCAGCGGGGGGGCGGGTGAGCAGTTCTTC. Translating it yields CASSTSGGAGEQFF.

The V and J genes are TRBV27 and TRBJ1-1, with 8 bases aligning to TRBD1. Germline CDR1 and CDR2: MNHEY and SMNVEV (reference sequence). CDR3 length equals 16 residues. With V trimmed by 2 bases and J by 4 bases, 9 bases remained unmatched. The CDR3 nucleotides read TGTGCCAGCAGTTTACTCTCCCAGGGGGCTCGCACTGAAGCTTTCTTT. Amino acids: CASSLLSQGARTEAFF.

This chain uses TRBV7-8 with TRBJ1-1, with D unresolved. V was pared by 2 bases and J by 0 bases, with 10 bases between. Germline V gene sequence: CDR1 SGHVS, CDR2 FQNEAQ. This CDR3 comprises 15 residues. In nucleotides, the CDR3 is TGTGCCAGCAGCTTATTGGCCAGCTTGAACACTGAAGCTTTCTTT. Protein: CASSLLASLNTEAFF.